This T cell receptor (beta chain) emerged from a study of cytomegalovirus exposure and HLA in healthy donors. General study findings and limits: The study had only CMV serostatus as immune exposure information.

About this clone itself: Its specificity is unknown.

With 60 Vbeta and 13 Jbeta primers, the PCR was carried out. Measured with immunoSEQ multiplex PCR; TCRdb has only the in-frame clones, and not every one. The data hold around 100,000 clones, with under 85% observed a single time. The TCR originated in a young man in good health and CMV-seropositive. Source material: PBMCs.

CDR3 in DNA: TGTGCCAGTAGTATAAGGGCAGGAGGGAACACTGAAGCTTTCTTT. Its protein product is CASSIRAGGNTEAFF. This chain links TRBV19 with TRBJ1-1; D not certain. The germline CDR1 and CDR2 sequences are LNHDA and SQIVND (reference sequence). This CDR3 has 15 residues. Trimming shortened V by 2 bases and J by 1 base, and 11 bases separated the two germline ends.